These 14 T cell receptor beta chains were all obtained from the same sample, sequenced in a study of shared clonotypes between healthy human individuals. TCRdb's copy holds only in-frame clones and misses some; the assay was immunoSEQ multiplex PCR. This table has around 700,000 clones, around 72% appearing once. Sequencing was performed on memory CD4+ T cells sorted from blood. This sample's subset: CD45RA-negative fraction. The receptors were sampled from a woman aged 25 to 39 in good health.

The V gene is TRBV6-6, the J gene TRBJ2-7; TRBD1 is a possible D gene (6 bases). Germline CDR1 is MNHNY and CDR2 is SVGAGI (reference sequence). The CDR3 runs to 14 residues. V was shortened by 4 bases and J by 3 bases, with 13 bases between the two germline ends. The CDR3 sequence: CASSSNRQVYEQYF. CDR3 sequence (DNA): TGTGCCAGCAGTTCCAACCGACAGGTCTACGAGCAGTACTTC.

This chain links TRBV28 with TRBJ2-5, with 8 bases fitting TRBD1. V lost 5 bases, J lost 4 bases, and 12 bases stayed unmatched. The V gene's germline CDR1 is MDHEN and CDR2 SYDVKM. This CDR3 has 16 residues. DNA for the CDR3: TGTGCCAGCAGTCTCCCCCGACAGGGGATCGGAGAGACCCAGTACTTC. Its protein is CASSLPRQGIGETQYF.

The table lists this clone with many counts. This chain uses TRBV18 with TRBJ1-2; 8 nucleotides align to TRBD1. The CDR3 sequence is 16 residues long. V shed 3 bases, J shed 4 bases, and the junction held 10 bases outside the gene matches. Germline assignment: CDR1 KGHSH and CDR2 LQKENI. CDR3 residues: CASSPVAGGEGYGYTF. CDR3 nucleotide sequence: TGTGCCAGCTCACCTGTCGCAGGGGGCGAGGGCTATGGCTACACCTTC. The variable domain in full, with the rest retrieved from reference TRBV18 and TRBJ1-2, is NAGVMQNPRHLVRRRGQEARLRCSPMKGHSHVYWYRQLPEEGLKFMVYLQKENIIDESGMPKERFSAEFPKEGPSILRIQQVVRGDSAAYFCASSPVAGGEGYGYTFGSGTRLTVV.

This clone was observed a single time. The chain uses TRBV19 and TRBJ2-2, with TRBD2 matching over 14 bases. This CDR3 is 17 amino acids long. CDR1 and CDR2 from the germline V gene are LNHDA and SQIVND (reference sequence). Trimming at V came to 4 bases and at J to 6 bases, leaving 7 bases not matched to a gene. CDR3 sequence: CASSRGTSGRGAGELFF. In DNA form, the CDR3 reads TGTGCCAGTAGTAGAGGGACTAGCGGGAGAGGGGCCGGGGAGCTGTTTTTT. Complete variable domain (other parts from reference TRBV19 and TRBJ2-2): DGGITQSPKYLFRKEGQNVTLSCEQNLNHDAMYWYRQDPGQGLRLIYYSQIVNDFQKGDIAEGYSVSREKKESFPLTVTSAQKNPTAFYLCASSRGTSGRGAGELFFGEGSRLTVL.

Comment on this clone: The sample carries other DNA sequences with the same CDR3. The V gene is TRBV27, the J gene TRBJ2-7; 8 bases line up with TRBD1. V trimming: 5 bases; J trimming: 3 bases; junction bases outside the gene matches: 3. The CDR3 is 13 residues long. Per the germline V gene, CDR1 is MNHEY and CDR2 is SMNVEV (reference sequence). The chain's CDR3 is CASSRTGSYEQYF. In DNA form, the CDR3 reads TGTGCCAGCAGTAGGACAGGGAGCTACGAGCAGTACTTC.

V is TRBV7-2 and J is TRBJ2-2; D not certain. Germline CDR1 reads SGHTA; CDR2 reads FQGNSA. The CDR3 spans 15 residues. V shed 5 bases and J shed 1 base, with 11 bases lying between them. The CDR3 protein is CASSVRPMNTGELFF. CDR3 bases: TGTGCCAGCAGCGTACGACCGATGAACACCGGGGAGCTGTTTTTT.

V is TRBV4-1 and J is TRBJ2-5; D not resolved. The CDR3 has 16 residues. Deletions cut 1 base from V and 1 base from J, with 13 bases between. In germline, CDR1 is MGHRA, CDR2 YSYEKL. CDR3 nucleotides: TGCGCCAGCAGCCAAGGGCACGCCAAGCTCCAAGAGACCCAGTACTTC. Translated, it gives CASSQGHAKLQETQYF.

Remarks on this clone: The same CDR3 is also encoded by other DNA sequences in this sample. The chain has TRBV2 and TRBJ2-1; no clear D. The CDR3 has 10 residues. The germline gives CDR1 SNHLY, CDR2 FYNNEI. The V gene lost 7 bases and the J gene lost 6 bases, with 4 bases spanning the gap. Here the CDR3 reads CASKGNEQFF. As DNA, the CDR3 is TGTGCCAGCAAAGGCAATGAGCAGTTCTTC.

The chain employs TRBV18 and TRBJ2-3; D may be TRBD1 (6 bases). This CDR3 has 15 amino acids. Germline V gene lookup returns CDR1 KGHSH and CDR2 LQKENI. Between the trimmed V and J ends, which lost 3 bases and 1 base, there was a span of 11 bases. The CDR3 DNA is TGTGCCAGCTCACCGCAGACAGGTCGCACAGATACGCAGTATTTT. This sequence encodes CASSPQTGRTDTQYF.

The chain uses TRBV7-9 and TRBJ2-7; D is unresolved. CDR1 SEHNR and CDR2 FQNEAQ come from the germline V gene (reference sequence). The V end lost 3 bases, the J end lost 0 bases, and 18 bases lay between the germline ends. CDR3 length: 17 residues. CDR3 sequence reads: CASSFASGHLSSYEQYF. The CDR3 DNA is TGTGCCAGCAGCTTTGCCTCAGGTCATTTGAGCTCCTACGAGCAGTACTTC.

This clone was counted between two and nine times. The chain is built from TRBV11-2 and TRBJ2-7; D possibly corresponds to TRBD2 (6 bases). Germline V gene sequence: CDR1 SGHAT, CDR2 FQNNGV. Between the trimmed V and J ends, which lost 6 bases and 3 bases, there was a span of 18 bases. The CDR3 is made up of 15 amino acids. For the CDR3, the DNA is TGTGCCAGCAGTTGGTCAGGCGGGAAGAACTACGAGCAGTACTTC. Its translation: CASSWSGGKNYEQYF.

The genes are TRBV21-1 and TRBJ2-7; the listed D gene, TRBD2, was not tested against the DNA. TRBV21-1 is assigned pseudogene status. The CDR3 totals 15 residues. This CDR3 reads CASSRGGESVYEQYF. DNA for the CDR3: TGTGCCAGCAGCCGCGGGGGAGAGTCCGTCTACGAGCAGTACTTC.

This chain uses TRBV2 with TRBJ2-1, with 11 bases identical to TRBD1. Germline loops: CDR1 SNHLY, CDR2 FYNNEI. CDR3 length: 13 residues. The V segment lost 9 bases and the J segment 6 bases; nucleotides outside the gene matches: 4. CDR3 nucleotides: TGTGCCAGATCCGGGACAGGGGGCAATGAGCAGTTCTTC. Amino acid sequence: CARSGTGGNEQFF.

CDR3 protein: CASSPSREEWINEQFF. DNA for the CDR3: TGTGCCAGCAGCCCCTCGCGGGAGGAGTGGATTAATGAGCAGTTCTTC. The chain couples TRBV6-4 to TRBJ2-1, with 8 bases fitting TRBD2. The CDR3 is 16 amino acids. With 6 bases clipped from V and 7 bases from J, the junction kept 14 bases outside the gene matches. CDR1 and CDR2 from the germline V gene are MRHNA and SNTAGT.